This T cell receptor (beta chain) was sequenced in a study of T cells in Graves' hyperthyroidism and ophthalmopathy. Trimming left V 5 bases short and J 3 bases short, with 14 bases between. This CDR3 spans 15 amino acids. The CDR3 regions of TCR beta were amplified from RNA transcripts. In the first-round RT-PCR of the TCR CDR3, the HTBI primer set was used. Via MiXCR, TCRdb re-called the multiplex PCR reads, giving one row per CDR3 protein. The top ten clones hold 33% of a sample with fewer than 400,000 distinct CDR3 sequences, roughly 17% of them seen once. This clonotype came up many times. Specimen: blood. The sequence was obtained from a man aged 25 to 45 with Graves' hyperthyroidism. The chain has TRBV12-3 or TRBV12-4 and TRBJ1-5, with TRBD1 as a possible D gene (6 bases). This chain's CDR3 is CASSIGQIPNQPQHF. CDR3 in DNA: TGTGCCAGCAGTATCGGACAGATCCCCAATCAGCCCCAGCATTTT.